This is a list of T cell receptor beta chains from one sample in a study of shared clonotypes between healthy human individuals. Sequenced by immunoSEQ multiplex PCR; TCRdb stores in-frame clones only, minus some. The table lists about a million clones, about 76% of them singletons. Sequenced material: memory CD4+ T cells sorted from blood. These receptors originate from a man between 18 and 35 years old in good health. Each CDR3 is given with its conserved first and last residue. The D gene is left open where the match is weak. Some rows mark clone size as missing; the rest say once, few, many or name a class of expanded clone.

d_gene,j_gene,len,v_gene,abundance,CDR3nt,CDR3aa
-,TRBJ1-1,13,TRBV6-5,few,TGTGCCAGCAGTTACCTCTTGAACACTGAAGCTTTCTTT,CASSYLLNTEAFF
-,TRBJ2-6,16,TRBV5-1,-,TGCGCCAGCAGCCGCCCAGAGGGCTCTGGGGCCAACGTCCTGACTTTC,CASSRPEGSGANVLTF
-,TRBJ2-5,12,TRBV5-5,-,TGTGCCAGCACCAGGGGTGCGGAGACCCAGTACTTC,CASTRGAETQYF
-,TRBJ2-1,15,TRBV2,many,TGTGCCAGCAGTGAGACTCCCAGCTCCTACAATGAGCAGTTCTTC,CASSETPSSYNEQFF
TRBD1,TRBJ1-1,13,TRBV10-3,-,TGTGCCATCAGGGGGGACAGGAACACTGAAGCTTTCTTT,CAIRGDRNTEAFF
-,TRBJ2-3,12,TRBV7-6,-,TGTGCCAGCAGCTTAGTCGGAGATACGCAGTATTTT,CASSLVGDTQYF
-,TRBJ2-7,15,TRBV19,-,TGTGCCAGTAGTATAGCCGGGAGAACCGCCCACGAGCAGTACTTC,CASSIAGRTAHEQYF
TRBD1,TRBJ1-5,14,TRBV7-9,-,TGTGCCAGCAGCACGGACAGGGGGAAACAGCCCCAGCATTTT,CASSTDRGKQPQHF
TRBD1,TRBJ1-6,14,TRBV5-1,-,TGCGCCAGCAACTACGGACAGGATAATTCACCCCTCCACTTT,CASNYGQDNSPLHF
TRBD2,TRBJ2-2,18,TRBV2,-,TGTGCCAGCAGTGAGGATGGTAGCGGGAGGGGTAGCACCGGGGAGCTGTTTTTT,CASSEDGSGRGSTGELFF
-,TRBJ1-2,12,TRBV10-3,-,TGTGCCATCAGTGAGGACGTTGTGGGCTACACCTTC,CAISEDVVGYTF
-,TRBJ1-2,15,TRBV23-1,-,TGCGCCAGCAGTCAGATTTTCGGGACACGGGATGGCTACACCTTC,CASSQIFGTRDGYTF
TRBD2,TRBJ2-1,16,TRBV5-4,-,TGTGCCAGCAGCTTGGCCAAAGCGGGGCTAAACAATGAGCAGTTCTTC,CASSLAKAGLNNEQFF
-,TRBJ2-7,15,TRBV28,-,TGTGCCAGCAGTTTCAGTGACGGCTATTCCTACGAGCAGTACTTC,CASSFSDGYSYEQYF
-,TRBJ2-7,11,TRBV20-1,-,TGCAGTACATCAGGGGTAAACGAGCAGTACTTC,CSTSGVNEQYF
-,TRBJ2-7,14,TRBV27,few,TGTGCCAGCAGTCGGGGTTGGGGCTCCTACGAGCAGTACTTC,CASSRGWGSYEQYF
-,TRBJ2-2,15,TRBV10-3,once,TGTGCCATCAGTGACGGGGGACAGAACACCGGGGAGCTGTTTTTT,CAISDGGQNTGELFF
-,TRBJ2-1,13,TRBV30,-,TGTGCCTGGAGTGTAGAAACGGTGAGCGAGCAGTTCTTC,CAWSVETVSEQFF
-,TRBJ1-2,13,TRBV10-2,-,TGCGCCAGCAACGAGAGGACAGACTATGGCTACACCTTC,CASNERTDYGYTF
-,TRBJ2-1,12,TRBV27,-,TGTGCCAGCAGTTCTGTAGGCAATGAGCAGTTCTTC,CASSSVGNEQFF
TRBD1,TRBJ1-1,16,TRBV5-1,-,TGCGCCAGCAGCATCCAGGACAGGGCAATGAACACTGAAGCTTTCTTT,CASSIQDRAMNTEAFF
TRBD1,TRBJ2-7,15,TRBV7-2,-,TGTGCCAGCAGCTTGTCGGGACAGGGCGGTGGCGAGCAGTACTTC,CASSLSGQGGGEQYF
-,TRBJ1-1,13,TRBV6-5,few,TGTGCCAGCAGTTACGAAGGACTCACTGAAGCTTTCTTT,CASSYEGLTEAFF
-,TRBJ2-1,15,TRBV9,-,TGTGCCAGCAGCGGAGGACTACCTGCCTACAATGAGCAGTTCTTC,CASSGGLPAYNEQFF
TRBD1,TRBJ2-2,16,TRBV7-2,once,TGTGCCAGCAGCTCGTATACAGGGGCGAACACCGGGGAGCTGTTTTTT,CASSSYTGANTGELFF
-,TRBJ2-7,15,TRBV12-5,-,TGTGCTAGTGGTTGGGGGACATATAGCTCCTACGAGCAGTACTTC,CASGWGTYSSYEQYF
TRBD1,TRBJ1-1,17,TRBV5-6,-,TGTGCCAGCAGGGAATTCCAAGCCTTCAGGGGGCGAGGTGAAGCTTTCTTT,CASREFQAFRGRGEAFF
TRBD2,TRBJ2-2,16,TRBV28,-,TGTGCCAGCAGAACTTCTAGCGGGGGTCGCACCGGGGAGCTGTTTTTT,CASRTSSGGRTGELFF
TRBD2,TRBJ2-4,16,TRBV30,-,TGTGCCTGGAGTCTTGGACTAGCGGGGGGAGAGAACATTCAGTACTTC,CAWSLGLAGGENIQYF
-,TRBJ1-6,15,TRBV4-1,-,TGCGCCAGCAGCCAAGCTGAGGGGCCAAGGTCACCCCTCCACTTT,CASSQAEGPRSPLHF
TRBD2,TRBJ2-7,15,TRBV23-1,once,TGCGCCAGCAGTCAAGCGGGAGGTAGACCCTACGAGCAGTACTTC,CASSQAGGRPYEQYF
-,TRBJ2-5,13,TRBV30,-,TGTGCCTGGGGTGGAAGGCCCGCAGAGACCCAGTACTTC,CAWGGRPAETQYF
-,TRBJ2-7,13,TRBV11-2,-,TGTGCCAGCAGCTTAGGGACCTCCTACGAGCAGTACTTC,CASSLGTSYEQYF
-,TRBJ1-6,14,TRBV10-3,few,TGTGCCATCTCTTCCGGTCTTTATAATTCACCCCTCCACTTT,CAISSGLYNSPLHF
-,TRBJ2-3,13,TRBV10-3,-,TGTGCCACCGCTCGCGGGGAGGCAGATACGCAGTATTTT,CATARGEADTQYF
-,TRBJ2-2,12,TRBV27,-,TGTGCCAGCAGTTTAATCCCCGGGGAGCTGTTTTTT,CASSLIPGELFF
-,TRBJ2-3,17,TRBV9,-,TGTGCCAGCAGCGTAGAGTCCGGGGGCATCCTCACAGATACGCAGTATTTT,CASSVESGGILTDTQYF
-,TRBJ1-2,12,TRBV6-1,-,TGTGCCACCAGTGGGGATGCCTATGGCTACACCTTC,CATSGDAYGYTF
-,TRBJ2-5,16,TRBV7-9,-,TGTGCCAGCAGCTTTAGGGGTCGTGTCAGTTCGGAGACCCAGTACTTC,CASSFRGRVSSETQYF
-,TRBJ2-1,11,TRBV5-6,few,TGTGCCAGCAGCTTGGCCAATGAGCAGTTCTTC,CASSLANEQFF
-,TRBJ2-3,16,TRBV10-3,-,TGTGCCATCAGTGAGTCAGGTCAGCTTAGCACAGATACGCAGTATTTT,CAISESGQLSTDTQYF
TRBD1,TRBJ1-6,15,TRBV27,once,TGTGCCAGCAGTTCTCTGGACAGGCGGGGGTCACCCCTCCACTTT,CASSSLDRRGSPLHF